One T cell receptor (beta chain) is described in this entry. Trimming cost V 4 bases and J 0 bases; bases outside gene matches: 5. This CDR3 has 15 residues. The germline V gene has CDR1 SGDLS and CDR2 YYNGEE. These data originate in a study of cytomegalovirus exposure and HLA in healthy donors. Using immunoSEQ multiplex PCR, the repertoire was profiled, and TCRdb retains in-frame clones only, with some absent. Of 220,000 or so clones listed, roughly 91% were seen once; the top ten hold 2% to 2.5%. The receptor was isolated from a woman younger than 30 in good health and CMV-seropositive. Sequencing was performed on PBMCs. The V gene is TRBV9, the J gene TRBJ2-7, with 9 bases matching TRBD2. This chain's CDR3 is CASSQETSGSYEQYF. Written as DNA, the CDR3 is TGTGCCAGCAGCCAAGAGACTAGCGGCTCCTACGAGCAGTACTTC. Complete variable domain (other parts from reference TRBV9 and TRBJ2-7): DSGVTQTPKHLITATGQRVTLRCSPRSGDLSVYWYQQSLDQGLQFLIQYYNGEERAKGNILERFSAQQFPDLHSELNLSSLELGDSALYFCASSQETSGSYEQYFGPGTRLTVT.